Reported below is one T cell receptor beta chain. Its antigen is as yet unknown. TCRdb independently ran MiXCR on the reads; one entry per CDR3 protein. The table includes a few hundred thousand distinct CDR3 sequences, around a sixth detected once. This sample stems from a study of T cell repertoires in cytomegalovirus infection. The overall study: Public TCR beta signatures marked donors with CMV infection and the matching HLA.

Study-level findings and limits: The ex vivo response was dominated by HLA-C-restricted CMV-specific TCR beta clonotypes. Carriers of CMV plus the relevant HLA were identified by cumulative public TCR beta family frequency.

Trimming took off 7 bases at V and 4 bases at J, with 13 bases between the two ends. CDR3 length: 13 residues. The chain links TRBV12-3 or TRBV12-4 to TRBJ1-1; D call uncertain. What was sequenced was PBMCs. The TCR originated in a human donor in good health (CMV status not recorded). Some clones in this sample may be carry-over from other donors' samples. The CDR3, as DNA: TGTGCCAGCATGTCTGAGGAGGCCACTGAAGCTTTCTTT. Encoded protein: CASMSEEATEAFF.